This T cell receptor (beta chain) was identified in a study of a mutant IDH1 vaccine in newly diagnosed glioma. On the study more broadly: Most had both radiotherapy and temozolomide beforehand; others had only one. Study findings and constraints: Vaccine-induced responses were seen in approximately 93% of patients, spanning several MHC alleles. Pseudoprogression showed no apparent link to changes in top peripheral T cell clonotypes.

Sequencing was performed with immunoSEQ multiplex PCR; in TCRdb, only in-frame clones are kept and a portion is missing. This table holds around 40,000 clones, about four fifths found once. Looked up from germline, CDR1 is MNHEY and CDR2 is SVGAGI. CDR3 length equals 14 residues. The J segment lost 4 bases and the V segment lost 6 bases, leaving 7 bases of the junction unmatched. Time point: week 5, during vaccination. In the vaccine, a single dose held 300 ug of the mutant IDH1 20-mer peptide, along with topical imiquimod. Donors' newly diagnosed IDH1-mutant WHO grade 3 or 4 astrocytomas lacked nuclear ATRX. To note about this clone: What it recognizes is unknown.

This receptor was obtained from a man in his fifties with glioma. The input for sequencing was PBMCs, taken from a glioma patient whose treatment included an IDH1 peptide vaccine. The gene calls are TRBV6-5 and TRBJ2-3; 7 nucleotides line up with TRBD1. The DNA of the CDR3 is TGTGCCAGCAGACCCACGACAGGGCCAGATACGCAGTATTTT. Amino acid sequence: CASRPTTGPDTQYF.